The 6 T cell receptor beta chains given below trace back to one sample, sequenced in a study of vaccination effects on CD4 cells after COVID-19. With the ViraFEST assay, the study expanded antigen-specific CD4+ T cells using viral peptide pools, then sequenced them. With roughly 9 days of culture completed, CD4+ T cells were isolated. Vaccine recipients, nucleocapsid antibody negative, had no prior SARS-CoV-2 infection. No antigens are known for them. Clones were sequenced by immunoSEQ multiplex PCR, and TCRdb holds only the in-frame ones, with some missing. The data contain 35,000 to 50,000 clones, around 77% of them seen just once; the ten biggest clones take up roughly 10%. The starting material was CD4+ T cells from PBMCs cultured with SARS-CoV-2 spike peptides, obtained before COVID-19 vaccination. These receptors were taken from a human donor who received a COVID-19 vaccine.

The chain has TRBV6-5 and TRBJ1-2; unclear D gene. Germline lookup yields CDR1 MNHEY and CDR2 SVGAGI. V dropped 0 bases and J dropped 0 bases, with 11 bases sitting between them. The CDR3 spans 16 residues. CDR3 bases: TGTGCCAGCAGTTACTCGATAATGGCAGCTAACTATGGCTACACCTTC. The encoded protein is CASSYSIMAANYGYTF.

This clone has a handful of counts. The chain's CDR3 is CASSLETGVGQPQHF. DNA of the CDR3: TGTGCCAGCAGCTTAGAGACAGGGGTCGGCCAGCCCCAGCATTTT. V gene TRBV7-2 combines with J gene TRBJ1-5; 8 bases are a match to TRBD1. This CDR3 has 15 amino acids. After removal of 1 base from V and 7 bases from J, the junction contained 6 bases not matched to a gene. Germline CDR1 reads SGHTA; CDR2 reads FQGNSA.

This clone came up once. This chain joins TRBV15 and TRBJ2-1; D may be TRBD2 (7 bases). V was clipped by 1 base and J by 8 bases, with 21 bases between them. The CDR3 extends over 17 amino acids. Germline values: CDR1 LNHNV, CDR2 YYDKDF (reference sequence). This CDR3 is CATSRGRTGGTGHEQFF. The CDR3 coding sequence is TGTGCCACCAGCAGAGGACGCACGGGGGGCACAGGCCATGAGCAGTTCTTC.

CDR3 coding DNA: TGTGCCAGCAGCTTGATATCGGCGAACACTGAAGCTTTCTTT. It yields the protein CASSLISANTEAFF. This chain links TRBV5-4 with TRBJ1-1; no firm D call. This CDR3 is 14 amino acids long. V was clipped by 1 base and J by 1 base, with 8 bases between them. CDR1 and CDR2 from the germline V gene are SGHNT and YYREEE (reference sequence). Drawing the rest from reference TRBV5-4 and TRBJ1-1, the complete variable domain is ETGVTQSPTHLIKTRGQQVTLRCSSQSGHNTVSWYQQALGQGPQFIFQYYREEENGRGNFPPRFSGLQFPNYSSELNVNALELDDSALYLCASSLISANTEAFFGQGTRLTVV.

The genes are TRBV7-2 and TRBJ2-7; perhaps TRBD2 as D (5 bases). Trimming shortened V by 1 base and J by 3 bases, and 10 bases separated the two germline ends. CDR1 is SGHTA, CDR2 FQGNSA, per germline. The CDR3 loop spans 14 amino acids. Written as DNA, the CDR3 is TGTGCCAGCAGCTTAGATACTAGTTACTACGAGCAGTACGTC. Amino acid sequence: CASSLDTSYYEQYV.

The chain is built from TRBV29-1 and TRBJ1-1, with D hard to call. Germline loops: CDR1 SQVTM, CDR2 ANQGSEA. This CDR3 has 12 residues. The V end was cut by 5 bases, the J end by 0 bases, with 7 bases between. This chain's CDR3 is CSVIYMNTEAFF. Written as DNA, the CDR3 is TGCAGCGTTATTTACATGAACACTGAAGCTTTCTTT. The full variable domain, in which reference TRBV29-1 and TRBJ1-1 provide the parts outside the CDR3, is SAVISQKPSRDICQRGTSLTIQCQVDSQVTMMFWYRQQPGQSLTLIATANQGSEATYESGFVIDKFPISRPNLTFSTLTVSNMSPEDSSIYLCSVIYMNTEAFFGQGTRLTVV.